The sequence of this TCR beta chain was determined in a study of T cells in Graves' hyperthyroidism and ophthalmopathy. Whole-study results and caveats: Blood samples included most of the expanded thyroid clonotypes exceeding 0.001.

TCR beta CDR3 region amplification was performed from RNA transcripts. A first-round RT-PCR of the TCR CDR3 used the HTBI primer set. From the multiplex PCR reads, TCRdb called clonotypes with MiXCR, one entry per CDR3 protein. Of roughly 710,000 distinct CDR3 sequences listed, around a third are singletons. This clonotype was recorded many times. Its cognate antigen is unknown. Compared with germline, one end of the junction differs, possibly owing to a read error. Disease duration under 2 months; hyperthyroidism patients were aged 18 to 65. Diagnostic decisions used clinical symptoms, serum thyroxine and TRAb, thyroid ultrasound and orbital computed tomography. Germline assignment: CDR1 SGHTA and CDR2 FQGNSA. The length of the CDR3 is 18 residues.

This receptor was identified in a woman between 40 and 55 years old with Graves' hyperthyroidism. Sequencing was carried out using blood. The chain couples TRBV7-2 to TRBJ2-7; 10 nucleotides match TRBD2. The CDR3 loop is CASSQAISAGGPDYEQYF. The DNA for the CDR3 is TGCGCCAGCAGCCAAGCCATCTCAGCGGGAGGGCCGGATTACGAGCAGTACTTC.